These T cell receptor beta chains were read from a single sample in a study of CD8+ T cells in alopecia areata. The protocol was immunoSEQ multiplex PCR, while the TCRdb copy is restricted to in-frame clones and leaves out a portion. Of about 110,000 clones listed, about four fifths are singletons. The material was CD8+ T cells sorted from blood, obtained at week 24, from a patient treated with tofacitinib. Source of these receptors: a human donor with alopecia areata. Both conserved end residues are part of each CDR3. D genes are given only for firm matches. For some rows the clone size is stated as once, few or many, or as a class when expanded; others skip it.

abundance: NA; d_gene: NA; v_gene: TRBV19; len: 16; j_gene: TRBJ2-3; CDR3nt: TGTGCCAGTAGTCCCTCCAGCGGTCCTAGCACAGATACGCAGTATTTT; CDR3aa: CASSPSSGPSTDTQYF
abundance: NA; d_gene: NA; v_gene: TRBV19; len: 13; j_gene: TRBJ2-7; CDR3nt: TGTGCCAGTAGTGCAGGACAGTCCTACGAGCAGTACTTC; CDR3aa: CASSAGQSYEQYF
abundance: once; d_gene: NA; v_gene: TRBV15; len: 15; j_gene: TRBJ2-7; CDR3nt: TGTGCCACCAGCAGAGGGGTTCGGGGCTCCTACGAGCAGTACTTC; CDR3aa: CATSRGVRGSYEQYF
abundance: NA; d_gene: TRBD1; v_gene: TRBV6-5; len: 15; j_gene: TRBJ2-7; CDR3nt: TGTGCCAGCAGTTACGGGACAGGGGCGGGCAACGAGCAGTACTTC; CDR3aa: CASSYGTGAGNEQYF
abundance: NA; d_gene: TRBD1; v_gene: TRBV5-1; len: 14; j_gene: TRBJ1-1; CDR3nt: TGCGCCAGCAGCTTGACAGGGGGCTTCACTGAAGCTTTCTTT; CDR3aa: CASSLTGGFTEAFF
abundance: NA; d_gene: NA; v_gene: TRBV4-3; len: 15; j_gene: TRBJ2-5; CDR3nt: TGCGCCAGCAGCCAAGGAGAAGGACTCCAAGAGACCCAGTACTTC; CDR3aa: CASSQGEGLQETQYF
abundance: NA; d_gene: NA; v_gene: TRBV2; len: 12; j_gene: TRBJ2-7; CDR3nt: TGTGCCAGCAAGGACAGCGTCTACGAGCAGTACTTC; CDR3aa: CASKDSVYEQYF
abundance: few; d_gene: NA; v_gene: TRBV7-9; len: 13; j_gene: TRBJ2-7; CDR3nt: TGTGCCAGCACCCTGGTTGCTTTCGACGAGCAGTACTTC; CDR3aa: CASTLVAFDEQYF
abundance: NA; d_gene: NA; v_gene: TRBV5-6; len: 16; j_gene: TRBJ2-1; CDR3nt: TGTGCCAGCAGCCTAACGGCCGGGGGCGCGTCCATTGAGCAGTTCTTC; CDR3aa: CASSLTAGGASIEQFF
abundance: NA; d_gene: TRBD2; v_gene: TRBV7-9; len: 15; j_gene: TRBJ2-1; CDR3nt: TGTGCCAGCAGCAACCTAGCGGGGGGGCTCTATGAGCAGTTCTTC; CDR3aa: CASSNLAGGLYEQFF
abundance: NA; d_gene: NA; v_gene: TRBV7-7; len: 14; j_gene: TRBJ2-7; CDR3nt: TGTGCTAGCAGCTTATTGGGGACCTCTAACGAGCAGTACTTC; CDR3aa: CASSLLGTSNEQYF
abundance: NA; d_gene: TRBD1; v_gene: TRBV7-6; len: 15; j_gene: TRBJ2-5; CDR3nt: TGTGCCAGCAGCTTAGACAGGGGGAGTGGGGAGACCCAGTACTTC; CDR3aa: CASSLDRGSGETQYF
abundance: NA; d_gene: TRBD2; v_gene: TRBV2; len: 16; j_gene: TRBJ2-5; CDR3nt: TGTGCCAGCAGTGAGGCTAGCGGGGGGTTTACGGAGACCCAGTACTTC; CDR3aa: CASSEASGGFTETQYF
abundance: NA; d_gene: NA; v_gene: TRBV30; len: 13; j_gene: TRBJ1-2; CDR3nt: TGTGCCTGGAGTTTTCTTGGTAACTATGGCTACACCTTC; CDR3aa: CAWSFLGNYGYTF
abundance: NA; d_gene: NA; v_gene: TRBV5-4; len: 16; j_gene: TRBJ1-2; CDR3nt: TGTGCCAGCAGCTTGGACGGGACCGTGGCTAACTATGGCTACACCTTC; CDR3aa: CASSLDGTVANYGYTF
abundance: NA; d_gene: NA; v_gene: TRBV5-6; len: 15; j_gene: TRBJ2-3; CDR3nt: TGTGCCAGCAGCTCCAAGCGGACGTCCACAGATACGCAGTATTTT; CDR3aa: CASSSKRTSTDTQYF
abundance: few; d_gene: TRBD2; v_gene: TRBV7-9; len: 16; j_gene: TRBJ2-7; CDR3nt: TGTGCCAGCAGCCCGCCGGGGAGCGGGGACGTACGTGAGCAGTACTTC; CDR3aa: CASSPPGSGDVREQYF
abundance: NA; d_gene: NA; v_gene: TRBV7-9; len: 13; j_gene: TRBJ2-5; CDR3nt: TGTGCCAGCACGGGGAGAGCCCAAGAGACCCAGTACTTC; CDR3aa: CASTGRAQETQYF
abundance: NA; d_gene: TRBD2; v_gene: TRBV6-1; len: 14; j_gene: TRBJ2-5; CDR3nt: TGTGCCAGCAGCTCGGGGGGACGGGCAGAGACCCAGTACTTC; CDR3aa: CASSSGGRAETQYF
abundance: once; d_gene: TRBD1; v_gene: TRBV5-1; len: 16; j_gene: TRBJ2-5; CDR3nt: TGCGCCAGCAGCAGCGGGACAGGGGAGGCTCAAGAGACCCAGTACTTC; CDR3aa: CASSSGTGEAQETQYF
abundance: NA; d_gene: NA; v_gene: TRBV6-6; len: 15; j_gene: TRBJ2-1; CDR3nt: TGTGCCAGCAGTCCGGTCCGGGACTCCATCAATGAGCAGTTCTTC; CDR3aa: CASSPVRDSINEQFF
abundance: NA; d_gene: TRBD1; v_gene: TRBV29-1; len: 11; j_gene: TRBJ2-7; CDR3nt: TGCAGCGTCCGGGACAGCTACGAGCAGTACTTC; CDR3aa: CSVRDSYEQYF
abundance: NA; d_gene: TRBD2; v_gene: TRBV29-1; len: 16; j_gene: TRBJ2-1; CDR3nt: TGCAGCGTTGGTCGGATGAGCGGGGGACCACCCAATGAGCAGTTCTTC; CDR3aa: CSVGRMSGGPPNEQFF
abundance: few; d_gene: NA; v_gene: TRBV10-2; len: 13; j_gene: TRBJ2-3; CDR3nt: TGTGCCAGCAGTTACTCCGGGGAAGATACGCAGTATTTT; CDR3aa: CASSYSGEDTQYF
abundance: medium-sized; d_gene: TRBD2; v_gene: TRBV25-1; len: 15; j_gene: TRBJ2-1; CDR3nt: TGTGCCAGCAGTGAAACGGGGGGACCCTACAATGAGCAGTTCTTC; CDR3aa: CASSETGGPYNEQFF
abundance: NA; d_gene: TRBD1; v_gene: TRBV19; len: 16; j_gene: TRBJ1-1; CDR3nt: TGTGCCAGTAGTACGTATTTGGGACAGCTGAACACTGAAGCTTTCTTT; CDR3aa: CASSTYLGQLNTEAFF
abundance: NA; d_gene: NA; v_gene: TRBV6-1; len: 11; j_gene: TRBJ2-2; CDR3nt: TGTGCCAGCAGCCGGACACTGGAGCTGTTTTTT; CDR3aa: CASSRTLELFF
abundance: few; d_gene: NA; v_gene: TRBV7-9; len: 18; j_gene: TRBJ2-7; CDR3nt: TGTGCCAGCAGCATTGGGTTACCGGGGGGCAGTACGCCCTACGAGCAGTACTTC; CDR3aa: CASSIGLPGGSTPYEQYF
abundance: once; d_gene: NA; v_gene: TRBV30; len: 13; j_gene: TRBJ2-7; CDR3nt: TGTGCCTGGAGGGGACGGGGGAAGTACGAGCAGTACTTC; CDR3aa: CAWRGRGKYEQYF
abundance: NA; d_gene: TRBD1; v_gene: TRBV5-1; len: 16; j_gene: TRBJ2-5; CDR3nt: TGCGCCAGCAGCCCACAGGGGCCTAGGTTCGTGGAGACCCAGTACTTC; CDR3aa: CASSPQGPRFVETQYF
abundance: NA; d_gene: TRBD2; v_gene: TRBV29-1; len: 13; j_gene: TRBJ2-7; CDR3nt: TGCAGCGTTGTGCTAGCGGGGCGCTACGAGCAGTACTTC; CDR3aa: CSVVLAGRYEQYF
abundance: NA; d_gene: NA; v_gene: TRBV5-6; len: 17; j_gene: TRBJ2-7; CDR3nt: TGTGCCAGCAGCGGACTACAGGGACTGGGGCTCGGGTACGAGCAGTACTTC; CDR3aa: CASSGLQGLGLGYEQYF
abundance: NA; d_gene: NA; v_gene: TRBV2; len: 15; j_gene: TRBJ2-2; CDR3nt: TGTGCCAGCAGTGAAATGGGGTCAGAAACCGGGGAGCTGTTTTTT; CDR3aa: CASSEMGSETGELFF
abundance: NA; d_gene: TRBD1; v_gene: TRBV19; len: 15; j_gene: TRBJ1-1; CDR3nt: TGTGCCAGTAGTCCTGACACAGGGGGCCTCACTGAAGCTTTCTTT; CDR3aa: CASSPDTGGLTEAFF
abundance: few; d_gene: NA; v_gene: TRBV7-9; len: 13; j_gene: TRBJ2-2; CDR3nt: TGTGCCAGCCGTGGGCCGAGCACCGGGGAGCTGTTTTTT; CDR3aa: CASRGPSTGELFF
abundance: NA; d_gene: NA; v_gene: TRBV10-2; len: 14; j_gene: TRBJ1-5; CDR3nt: TGCGCCAGCAGTGAAAGGGGCGTCCATCAGCCCCAGCATTTT; CDR3aa: CASSERGVHQPQHF
abundance: NA; d_gene: NA; v_gene: TRBV7-2; len: 16; j_gene: TRBJ1-3; CDR3nt: TGTGCCAGCAGCCGCGTTCAGCCGAACTCTGGAAACACCATATATTTT; CDR3aa: CASSRVQPNSGNTIYF
abundance: NA; d_gene: NA; v_gene: TRBV6-5; len: 13; j_gene: TRBJ2-2; CDR3nt: TGTGCCAGCAGTTACTCGGGGGCCAGGGAGCTGTTTTTT; CDR3aa: CASSYSGARELFF
abundance: once; d_gene: NA; v_gene: TRBV2; len: 13; j_gene: TRBJ2-7; CDR3nt: TGTGCCAGCAGCCCCCGGAAGTTCTACGAGCAGTACTTC; CDR3aa: CASSPRKFYEQYF
abundance: NA; d_gene: NA; v_gene: TRBV6-1; len: 15; j_gene: TRBJ1-1; CDR3nt: TGTGCCAGCAGTGTTTGGGAGGGGATGAACACTGAAGCTTTCTTT; CDR3aa: CASSVWEGMNTEAFF
abundance: NA; d_gene: NA; v_gene: TRBV7-6; len: 14; j_gene: TRBJ2-3; CDR3nt: TGTGCCAGCAGCTTACTCGGGGGCACAGATACGCAGTATTTT; CDR3aa: CASSLLGGTDTQYF